The TCR beta chain described here comes from a study of blood T cell repertoires in COVID-19. As for the study in general: Sites in the United States, Italy and Spain provided acute and convalescent COVID-19 samples.

The protocol was immunoSEQ multiplex PCR, while the TCRdb copy is restricted to in-frame clones and leaves out a portion. The sample has approximately 490,000 clones; 75% to 90% are singletons. As regards this clone: The sample holds other DNA sequences that translate to the same CDR3.

CDR1 and CDR2 from the germline V gene are KGHSH and LQKENI. The V segment lost 3 bases and the J segment 0 bases; nucleotides outside the gene matches: 3. The CDR3 spans 15 residues. The sequenced sample consisted of PBMCs or T cells enriched from blood (not recorded which). The receptor's source is a woman aged 55-70 years who had recovered from COVID-19. The chain links TRBV18 to TRBJ2-3; TRBD1 agrees at 7 bases. DNA of the CDR3: TGTGCCAGCTCACCCGACAGGGTAAGCACAGATACGCAGTATTTT. This sequence encodes CASSPDRVSTDTQYF.